The 21 T cell receptor beta chains below were found in one sample sequenced in a study of blood T cells in healthy people across ages. Together with a sample-barcoded 5' primer, a J-beta primer mix was included in a second PCR lasting about 6 to 11 cycles. TCRdb re-derived calls from the 5' RACE reads in MiXCR, one entry per CDR3 protein. In the table there are some 1,800,000 distinct CDR3 sequences, roughly 43% of which are singletons. Sequencing was performed on blood. Receptors were obtained from a human donor in good health.

The CDR3: CASSHQLDYEQYF. CDR3 nucleotides: TGTGCCAGCAGCCATCAACTAGACTACGAGCAGTACTTC. This chain connects TRBV3-1 to TRBJ2-7, with D perhaps matching TRBD2 (5 bases). The germline V gene has CDR1 LGHDT and CDR2 YNNKEL (reference sequence). The CDR3 has 13 residues. Trimming cost V 3 bases and J 3 bases, with 9 bases left between them.

In nucleotides, the CDR3 is TGTGCCAGCAGCGGCCGCCCAGGACAGGGGCGGACTGAAGCTTTCTTT. Amino acids: CASSGRPGQGRTEAFF. V is TRBV9 and J is TRBJ1-1, with 9 bases aligning to TRBD1. The length of the CDR3 is 16 residues. Germline CDR1 and CDR2: SGDLS and YYNGEE. The junction had 11 bases not matched to a gene; V was cut back by 3 bases and J by 5 bases.

Regarding this clonotype: One base away lies a much larger clone, so this may be a sequencing read error. The chain couples TRBV4-3 to TRBJ1-2; no clear D gene. Germline CDR1 and CDR2: LGHNA and YSLEER. The CDR3 spans 14 residues. This CDR3 reads CASGHSLSNYGYTF. In nucleotides, the CDR3 is TGCGCCAGCGGCCACTCTCTATCTAACTATGGCTACACCTTC.

This clonotype was counted between two and nine times. The chain couples TRBV9 to TRBJ2-6; possibly TRBD1 for D (5 bases). V was shortened by 6 bases and J by 2 bases, with 12 bases between the two germline ends. Germline loops: CDR1 SGDLS, CDR2 YYNGEE. The CDR3 has 15 amino acids. The CDR3 spells CASTSQQAGANVLTF. The DNA of the CDR3 is TGTGCCAGCACAAGCCAACAGGCTGGGGCCAACGTCCTGACTTTC.

This clonotype was seen at least ten times. The chain joins TRBV29-1 to TRBJ2-1, with TRBD2 identical over 7 bases. The junction had 14 bases not matched to a gene; V was cut back by 7 bases and J by 5 bases. The CDR3 sequence is 15 residues long. CDR1 is SQVTM, CDR2 ANQGSEA, per germline. The CDR3 DNA sequence: TGCAGCGCAGATGAAAGGACTAGAGTCCACAATGAGCAGTTCTTC. This encodes CSADERTRVHNEQFF.

This clonotype appeared a few times. This sequence joins TRBV9 and TRBJ1-1; D gene unclear. CDR3 length equals 14 residues. Germline V gene sequence: CDR1 SGDLS, CDR2 YYNGEE. V was trimmed by 0 bases and J by 0 bases, leaving 6 bases between them. CDR3 nucleotides: TGTGCCAGCAGCGTAGCTGTAATGAACACTGAAGCTTTCTTT. Translation: CASSVAVMNTEAFF.

CDR3 in amino acids: CSASLGPDEQYF. In DNA, the CDR3 is TGCAGTGCGAGCTTGGGACCGGACGAGCAGTACTTC. J is TRBJ2-7 and V is TRBV20-1; D could derive from TRBD1 or TRBD2 (5 bases each). V lost 6 bases, J lost 5 bases, and 14 bases lay in between. The germline gives CDR1 DFQATT, CDR2 SNEGSKA (reference sequence). CDR3 length: 12 residues.

V gene TRBV5-1 combines with J gene TRBJ2-7; 10 bases are a match to TRBD1. V dropped 4 bases and J dropped 5; count of bases not matched to a gene: 9. This CDR3 region has 15 residues. Germline V CDR1 and CDR2: SGHRS, YFSETQ. The CDR3 sequence is CASSPGDRGHNEQYF. CDR3 DNA: TGCGCCAGCAGCCCTGGAGACAGGGGGCATAACGAGCAGTACTTC.

V usage is TRBV29-1 and J usage is TRBJ1-2, with unresolved D. Germline V lookup: CDR1 SQVTM, CDR2 ANQGSEA. V lost 5 bases and J lost 8, with 12 bases in between. The CDR3 extends over 11 amino acids. The CDR3 protein is CSVLGSGGYTF. The CDR3 DNA reads TGCAGCGTTCTAGGCAGCGGAGGCTACACCTTC.

The J gene is TRBJ2-5, the V gene TRBV6-6; 12 positions match TRBD1. Germline CDR1 reads MNHNY; CDR2 reads SVGAGI (reference sequence). This CDR3 is 16 amino acids long. V lost 8 bases and J lost 3; bases outside the gene matches: 10. CDR3 protein: CASRTTGTGGKETQYF. The CDR3 DNA reads as TGTGCCAGCCGGACTACCGGGACAGGGGGCAAAGAGACCCAGTACTTC.

The chain couples TRBV7-2 to TRBJ2-4; D gene ambiguous. This CDR3 is built from 16 residues. Germline CDR1 SGHTA, CDR2 FQGNSA. V lost 1 base to trimming and J lost 0 bases, with 10 bases between them. For the CDR3, the DNA is TGTGCCAGCAGCTTAGAATGGGATTTAGCCAAAAACATTCAGTACTTC. The encoded protein is CASSLEWDLAKNIQYF. Drawing the rest from reference TRBV7-2 and TRBJ2-4, the complete variable domain is GAGVSQSPSNKVTEKGKDVELRCDPISGHTALYWYRQSLGQGLEFLIYFQGNSAPDKSGLPSDRFSAERTGGSVSTLTIQRTQQEDSAVYLCASSLEWDLAKNIQYFGAGTRLSVL.

This clonotype was counted only a few times. The V and J genes are TRBV9 and TRBJ2-2; D perhaps matches TRBD1 (7 bases). Germline V gives CDR1 SGDLS, CDR2 YYNGEE. With 1 base removed from V and 0 bases from J, the gap between germline ends came to 13 bases. The CDR3 contains 17 residues. CDR3 in DNA: TGTGCCAGCAGCGTACTCAGCAGGGGGGCGAACACCGGGGAGCTGTTTTTT. Protein sequence: CASSVLSRGANTGELFF.

The chain employs TRBV5-6 and TRBJ2-4, with 8 bases that match TRBD2. The germline CDR1 and CDR2 sequences are SGHDT and YYEEEE. The CDR3 sequence is 16 residues long. The trim removed 1 base at V and 13 bases at J, leaving 16 bases unmatched. The CDR3 DNA reads TGTGCCAGCAGCTTGAGAAGCGGGGGTGATATTAGCGGGCAGTACTTC. Amino acid sequence: CASSLRSGGDISGQYF.

This clonotype was counted a few times. This chain joins TRBV7-9 and TRBJ2-7; 8 positions match TRBD2. Germline CDR1 SEHNR, CDR2 FQNEAQ (reference sequence). The CDR3 sequence is 14 residues long. The V and J ends lost 3 bases and 6 bases, in that order; junction bases with no gene match: 7. CDR3 DNA sequence: TGTGCCAGCAGCTTTTCGAGGAGCGGGGGCGAGCAGTACTTC. Its translation is CASSFSRSGGEQYF. The full variable domain, with the rest looked up from reference TRBV7-9 and TRBJ2-7, is DTGVSQNPRHKITKRGQNVTFRCDPISEHNRLYWYRQTLGQGPEFLTYFQNEAQLEKSRLLSDRFSAERPKGSFSTLEIQRTEQGDSAMYLCASSFSRSGGEQYFGPGTRLTVT.

The CDR3 bases are TGCAGTGCTGTCCTAGGGGGGCCACAAGAGACCCAGTACTTC. This encodes CSAVLGGPQETQYF. The chain couples TRBV20-1 to TRBJ2-5; D is possibly TRBD1 or TRBD2 (6 bases each). The V end lost 5 bases, the J end lost 2 bases, and 15 bases lay between the germline ends. CDR1 and CDR2 from the germline V gene are DFQATT and SNEGSKA (reference sequence). The CDR3 is 14 amino acids.

The chain recombines TRBV2 with TRBJ2-1; 8 bases line up with TRBD1. CDR1 and CDR2 (germline): SNHLY, FYNNEI. The CDR3 is 20 residues long. Trimming removed 7 bases from V and 5 bases from J; junction bases left unmatched: 25. The CDR3 DNA sequence: TGTGCCAGCATTGGGCCAGAGGCCGTATATACTGGGACAGGACACAATGAGCAGTTCTTC. Protein sequence: CASIGPEAVYTGTGHNEQFF.

This clonotype was observed a few times. V usage is TRBV7-9 and J usage is TRBJ1-2; D perhaps matches TRBD1 (5 bases). Trimming left V 5 bases short and J 3 bases short, with 13 bases between. This CDR3 is 14 amino acids long. Germline CDR1 reads SEHNR; CDR2 reads FQNEAQ (reference sequence). The CDR3 reads CASSAADSYYGYTF. The CDR3 DNA reads TGTGCCAGCAGCGCCGCCGACAGTTACTATGGCTACACCTTC.

This clonotype was counted a few times. This chain connects TRBV24-1 to TRBJ2-1; D remains unclear. The V gene lost 2 bases and the J gene lost 14 bases, with 9 bases spanning the gap. Germline CDR1 KGHDR, CDR2 SFDVKD. The CDR3 runs 11 residues. CDR3 in amino acids: CATSDSSREFF. In nucleotides, the CDR3 is TGTGCCACCAGTGATTCGTCACGGGAGTTCTTC.

This chain connects TRBV25-1 to TRBJ2-1; D gene uncertain. Germline V lookup: CDR1 MGHDK, CDR2 SYGVNS. Trimming stripped 2 bases from V and 9 bases from J, with 11 bases between. The length of the CDR3 is 13 residues. CDR3 in DNA: TGTGCCAGCAGTGAACCCTACTTAACTGAGCAGTTCTTC. Its protein product is CASSEPYLTEQFF.

The chain employs TRBV29-1 and TRBJ2-3; D call uncertain. Trimming left V 8 bases short and J 4 bases short, with 10 bases between. The CDR3 contains 11 residues. The germline gives CDR1 SQVTM, CDR2 ANQGSEA. The CDR3 coding sequence is TGCAGCCCCCGGTTGGCAGATACGCAGTATTTT. Its translation is CSPRLADTQYF.

This clonotype turned up a few times. The rearrangement links TRBV5-1 to TRBJ2-1; 8 positions agree with TRBD2. From germline, CDR1 is SGHRS and CDR2 YFSETQ. With V trimmed by 0 bases and J by 5 bases, 4 bases remained unmatched. The CDR3 has 15 amino acids. CDR3 residues: CASSLVSGVHNEQFF. The CDR3 region has the DNA TGCGCCAGCAGCTTGGTTAGCGGGGTCCACAATGAGCAGTTCTTC.